This T cell receptor (beta chain) was obtained from a study of blood T cell repertoires in COVID-19. Study-wide background: T cells, B-cell-depleted T cells, or PBMCs supplied cDNA or gDNA.

This clone has only a few counts. Per the study methods: Nucleated cell number was recorded as an estimate derived from reference gene primer amplification. The repertoire was sequenced with immunoSEQ multiplex PCR; TCRdb's copy has only in-frame clones and lacks some. V, J and clone size are those of that table, while D and trimming were read from the DNA. The data contain about 74,000 clones, about 90% of them singletons. The TCR originated in a woman of 80 years or more with active or convalescent COVID-19. Sequencing was done on a sample of peripheral blood.

Written as DNA, the CDR3 is TGTGCCAGCAGCTCCTTAGGGGGGGACTATGGCTACACCTTC. Encoded protein: CASSSLGGDYGYTF. The gene calls are TRBV3-1 (or the pseudogene TRBV3-2) and TRBJ1-2, with a tentative D call TRBD1 (6 bases). V was pared by 5 bases and J by 3 bases, with 13 bases between. This CDR3 is built from 14 residues. Germline CDR1 reads LGHDT; CDR2 reads YNNKEL (reference sequence).